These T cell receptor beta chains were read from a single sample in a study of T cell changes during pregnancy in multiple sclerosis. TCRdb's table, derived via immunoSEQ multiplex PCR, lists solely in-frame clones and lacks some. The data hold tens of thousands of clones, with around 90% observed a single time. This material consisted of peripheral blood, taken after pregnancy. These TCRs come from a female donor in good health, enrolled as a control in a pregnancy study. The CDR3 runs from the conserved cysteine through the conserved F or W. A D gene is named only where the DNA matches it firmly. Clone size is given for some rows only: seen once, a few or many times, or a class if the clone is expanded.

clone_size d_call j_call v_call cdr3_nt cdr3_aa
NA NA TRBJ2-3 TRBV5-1 TGCGCCAGCAGCTCGGGGGGCGGCTCAGATACGCAGTATTTT CASSSGGGSDTQYF
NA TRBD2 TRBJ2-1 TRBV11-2 TGTGCCAGCAGCCCATCCACTAGCGGGGGGGCCTCCTACAATGAGCAGTTCTTC CASSPSTSGGASYNEQFF
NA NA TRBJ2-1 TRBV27 TGTGCCAGCAGTTTATGGACGGGGTCCTACAATGAGCAGTTCTTC CASSLWTGSYNEQFF
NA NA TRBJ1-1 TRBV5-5 TGTGCCAGCAGCTTGGACAGGTTGAACACTGAAGCTTTCTTT CASSLDRLNTEAFF
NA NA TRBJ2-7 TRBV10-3 TGTGCCATCAGTGAGCCCGAACGTAGCTCCTACGAGCAGTACTTC CAISEPERSSYEQYF
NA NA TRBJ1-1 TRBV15 TGTGCCACCAGCAGAGGGGGCGACACTGAAGCTTTCTTT CATSRGGDTEAFF
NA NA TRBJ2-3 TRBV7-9 TGTGCCAGCAGCTTAGCGCCTCTAAAAGTGGATACGCAGTATTTT CASSLAPLKVDTQYF
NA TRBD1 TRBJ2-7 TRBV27 TGTGCCAGCAGGAGGACAGGGTTGAACGAGCAGTACTTC CASRRTGLNEQYF
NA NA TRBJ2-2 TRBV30 TGTGCCTGGAGTGACAGGGTTATCACCGGGGAGCTGTTTTTT CAWSDRVITGELFF
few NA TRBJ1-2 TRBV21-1 TGTGCCAGCATCAGAGACAGGGGATCGGGCTACACCTTC CASIRDRGSGYTF
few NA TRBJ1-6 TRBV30 TGTGCCTGGAGTGATCTACAGGGCTTCCCCCTCCACTTT CAWSDLQGFPLHF
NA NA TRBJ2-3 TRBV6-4 TGTGCCAGCAGTGACGGGGGGGCCACAGATACGCAGTATTTT CASSDGGATDTQYF
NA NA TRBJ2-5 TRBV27 TGTGCCAGCAGTTTAGAGGTGCCAAATGATGGGGAGACCCAGTACTTC CASSLEVPNDGETQYF
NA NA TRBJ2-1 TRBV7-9 TGTGCCGAAGCTCAGGGGTTGGGTTCCTACAATGAGCAGTTCTTC CAEAQGLGSYNEQFF
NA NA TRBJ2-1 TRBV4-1 TGCGCCAGCAGCCAACCCCGGCTAGTTTCGGGCAATGAGCAGTTCTTC CASSQPRLVSGNEQFF
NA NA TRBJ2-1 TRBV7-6 TGTGCCAGCAGCTTAGCGCAGGGTGAGCAGTTCTTC CASSLAQGEQFF
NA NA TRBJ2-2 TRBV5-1 TGCGCCAGCAGCTTGGGGAGCACGGGTTTAGACGCCGGGGAGCTGTTTTTT CASSLGSTGLDAGELFF
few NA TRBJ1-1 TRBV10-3 TGTGCCATCAGTTCCCCTACAGGGAACACTGAAGCTTTCTTT CAISSPTGNTEAFF